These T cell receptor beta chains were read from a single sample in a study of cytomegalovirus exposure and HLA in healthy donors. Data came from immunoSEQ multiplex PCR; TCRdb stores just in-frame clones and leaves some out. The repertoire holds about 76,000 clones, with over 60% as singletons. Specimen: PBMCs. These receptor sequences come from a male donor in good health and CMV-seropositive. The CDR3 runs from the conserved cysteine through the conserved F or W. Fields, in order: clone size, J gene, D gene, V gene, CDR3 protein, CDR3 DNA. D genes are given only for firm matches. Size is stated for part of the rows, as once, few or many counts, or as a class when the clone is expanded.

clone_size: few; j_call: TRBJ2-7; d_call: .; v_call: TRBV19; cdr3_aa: CASSIGGLSYEQYF; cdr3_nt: TGTGCCAGTAGTATTGGAGGTCTCTCCTACGAGCAGTACTTC
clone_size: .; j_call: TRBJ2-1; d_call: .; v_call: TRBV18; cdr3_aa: CASREEAYNEQFF; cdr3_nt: TGTGCCAGCAGAGAGGAGGCCTACAATGAGCAGTTCTTC
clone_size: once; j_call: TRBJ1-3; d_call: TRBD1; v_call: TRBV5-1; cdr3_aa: CASSTGQARDTIYF; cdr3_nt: TGCGCCAGCAGCACGGGACAGGCCAGGGACACCATATATTTT
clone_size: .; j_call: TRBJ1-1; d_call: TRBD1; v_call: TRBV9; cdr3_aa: CASSAPQGVVNTEAFF; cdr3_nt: TGTGCCAGCAGCGCACCACAGGGGGTTGTGAACACTGAAGCTTTCTTT
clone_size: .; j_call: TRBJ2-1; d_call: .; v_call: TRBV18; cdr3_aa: CASSPVGATSYNEQFF; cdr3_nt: TGTGCCAGCTCACCTGTAGGAGCCACCTCCTACAATGAGCAGTTCTTC
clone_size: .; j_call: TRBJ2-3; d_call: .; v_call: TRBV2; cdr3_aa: CASSEGDLFSGQYF; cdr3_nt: TGTGCCAGCAGTGAAGGGGACTTGTTTTCGGGGCAGTATTTT
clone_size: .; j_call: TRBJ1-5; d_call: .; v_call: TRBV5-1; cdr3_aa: CASSRGGANQPQHF; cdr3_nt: TGCGCCAGCAGCCGGGGGGGGGCGAACCAGCCCCAGCATTTT
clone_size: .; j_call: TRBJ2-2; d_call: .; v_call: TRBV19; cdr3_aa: CASSIAGRANTGELFF; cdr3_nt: TGTGCCAGTAGTATAGCGGGCAGGGCGAACACCGGGGAGCTGTTTTTT
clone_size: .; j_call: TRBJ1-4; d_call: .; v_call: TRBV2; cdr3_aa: CASSDPPGRLFF; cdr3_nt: TGTGCCAGCAGTGATCCCCCGGGAAGACTGTTTTTT
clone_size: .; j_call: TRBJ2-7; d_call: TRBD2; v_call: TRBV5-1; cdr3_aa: CASSSNGLAGYEQYF; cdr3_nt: TGCGCCAGCAGCTCAAACGGACTAGCGGGCTACGAGCAGTACTTC
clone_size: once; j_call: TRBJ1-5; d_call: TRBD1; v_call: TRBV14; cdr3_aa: CASSQGGTGRNQPQHF; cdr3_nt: TGTGCCAGCAGCCAAGGGGGGACAGGGCGCAATCAGCCCCAGCATTTT
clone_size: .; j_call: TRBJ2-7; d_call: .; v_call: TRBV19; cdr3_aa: CASSMKGGEQYF; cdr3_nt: TGTGCCAGTAGTATGAAGGGGGGGGAGCAGTACTTC
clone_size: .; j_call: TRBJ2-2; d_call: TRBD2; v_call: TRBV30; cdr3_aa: CAWNLAGSAGELFF; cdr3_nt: TGTGCCTGGAACCTAGCGGGTTCGGCCGGGGAGCTGTTTTTT
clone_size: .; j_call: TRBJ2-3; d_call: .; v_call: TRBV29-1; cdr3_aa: CSVLRGVERTDTQYF; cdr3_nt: TGCAGCGTCCTCAGGGGGGTAGAGAGAACAGATACGCAGTATTTT
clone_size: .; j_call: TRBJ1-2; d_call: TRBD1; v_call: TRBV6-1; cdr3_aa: CASRRDRVNYGYTF; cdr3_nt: TGTGCCAGCAGGCGGGACAGGGTAAACTATGGCTACACCTTC
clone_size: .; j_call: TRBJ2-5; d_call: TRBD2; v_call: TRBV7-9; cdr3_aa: CASSSNSGGAILETQYF; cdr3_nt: TGTGCCAGCAGCTCCAATAGCGGGGGGGCGATCCTAGAGACCCAGTACTTC
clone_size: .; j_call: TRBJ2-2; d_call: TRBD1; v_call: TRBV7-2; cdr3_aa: CASSPWTGGTTGELFF; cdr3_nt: TGTGCCAGCAGCCCCTGGACAGGGGGGACCACCGGGGAGCTGTTTTTT
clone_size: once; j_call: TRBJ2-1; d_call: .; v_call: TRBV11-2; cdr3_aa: CASSYQRSRSNEQFF; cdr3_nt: TGTGCCAGCAGCTATCAGCGGTCCCGAAGTAATGAGCAGTTCTTC
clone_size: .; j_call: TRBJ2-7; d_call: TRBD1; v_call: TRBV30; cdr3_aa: CAWRRQGANEQYF; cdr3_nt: TGTGCCTGGAGAAGACAGGGGGCGAACGAGCAGTACTTC
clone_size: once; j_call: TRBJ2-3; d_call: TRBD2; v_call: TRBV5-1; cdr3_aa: CASSPGTSGGLGTDTQYF; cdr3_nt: TGCGCCAGCAGCCCAGGGACTAGCGGGGGTTTGGGCACAGATACGCAGTATTTT
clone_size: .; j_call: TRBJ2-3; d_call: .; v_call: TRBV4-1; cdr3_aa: CASSPDRTNTDTQYF; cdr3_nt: TGCGCCAGCAGCCCGGACAGAACCAACACAGATACGCAGTATTTT
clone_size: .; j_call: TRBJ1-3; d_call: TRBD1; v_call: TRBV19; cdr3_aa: CASSSDRGDGNTIYF; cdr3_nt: TGTGCCAGTAGTTCGGACAGGGGCGATGGAAACACCATATATTTT
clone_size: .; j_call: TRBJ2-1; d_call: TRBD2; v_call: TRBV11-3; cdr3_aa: CASSLHTSGGAPYNEQFF; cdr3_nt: TGTGCCAGCAGCTTACACACTAGCGGGGGGGCCCCCTACAATGAGCAGTTCTTC
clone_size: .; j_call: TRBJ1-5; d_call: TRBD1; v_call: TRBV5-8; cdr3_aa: CASSWLGGSGQPQHF; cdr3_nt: TGTGCCAGCAGCTGGCTAGGGGGCTCGGGACAGCCCCAGCATTTT
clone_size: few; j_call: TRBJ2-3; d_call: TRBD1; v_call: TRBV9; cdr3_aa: CASSARQGAGAFTDTQYF; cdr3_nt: TGTGCCAGCAGCGCCAGACAGGGGGCCGGAGCATTCACAGATACGCAGTATTTT
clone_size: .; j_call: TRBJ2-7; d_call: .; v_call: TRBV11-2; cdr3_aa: CASSSKREVYEQYF; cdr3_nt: TGTGCCAGCAGCTCAAAGAGGGAAGTCTACGAGCAGTACTTC
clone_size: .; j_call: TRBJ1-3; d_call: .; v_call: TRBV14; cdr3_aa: CASTSRASGNTIYF; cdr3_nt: TGTGCCAGCACCTCGAGGGCCTCTGGAAACACCATATATTTT
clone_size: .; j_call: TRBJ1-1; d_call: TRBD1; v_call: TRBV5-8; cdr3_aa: CASSLLQGASTAFF; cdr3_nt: TGTGCCAGCAGCTTATTACAGGGGGCTTCGACGGCTTTCTTT
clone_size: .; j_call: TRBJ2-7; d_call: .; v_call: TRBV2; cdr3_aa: CASGRNSYEQYF; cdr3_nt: TGTGCCAGCGGGAGGAACTCCTACGAGCAGTACTTC
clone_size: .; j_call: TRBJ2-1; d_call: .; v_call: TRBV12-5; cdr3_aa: CASGLVSGEQFF; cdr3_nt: TGTGCTAGTGGTTTGGTATCGGGGGAGCAGTTCTTC
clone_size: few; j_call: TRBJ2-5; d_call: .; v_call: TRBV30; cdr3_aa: CAWTKRGETQYF; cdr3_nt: TGTGCCTGGACAAAAAGGGGTGAGACCCAGTACTTC
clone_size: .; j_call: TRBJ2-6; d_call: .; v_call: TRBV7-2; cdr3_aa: CASSLDRPGTSGANVLTF; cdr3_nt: TGTGCCAGCAGCTTAGATCGACCAGGGACTTCTGGGGCCAACGTCCTGACTTTC
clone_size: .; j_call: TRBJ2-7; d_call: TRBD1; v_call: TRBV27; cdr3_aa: CASSEKLPGQGFGPYEQYF; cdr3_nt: TGTGCCAGCAGTGAAAAATTACCGGGACAGGGATTTGGCCCCTACGAGCAGTACTTC
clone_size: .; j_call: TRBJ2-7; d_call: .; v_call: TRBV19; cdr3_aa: CASSSVRSYEQYF; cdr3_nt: TGTGCCAGTAGTTCGGTCCGCTCCTACGAGCAGTACTTC
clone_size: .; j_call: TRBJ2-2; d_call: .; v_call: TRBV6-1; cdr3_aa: CASIPTSFEGGELFF; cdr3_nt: TGTGCCAGCATCCCTACTAGCTTTGAAGGGGGGGAGCTGTTTTTT
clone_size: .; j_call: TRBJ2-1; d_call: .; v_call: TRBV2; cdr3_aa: CASSEVIAPMRQFF; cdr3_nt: TGTGCCAGCAGTGAAGTAATAGCCCCCATGCGGCAGTTCTTC
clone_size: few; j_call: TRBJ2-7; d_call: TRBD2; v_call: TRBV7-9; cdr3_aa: CASSLTSGSISYEQYF; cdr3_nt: TGTGCCAGCAGCTTGACTAGCGGGAGCATTTCCTACGAGCAGTACTTC
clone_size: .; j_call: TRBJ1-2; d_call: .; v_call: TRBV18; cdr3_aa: CASSPPTVNYGYTF; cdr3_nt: TGTGCCAGCTCACCACCGACAGTTAACTATGGCTACACCTTC
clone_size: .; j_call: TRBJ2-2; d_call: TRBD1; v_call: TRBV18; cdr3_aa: CASSGDRGPNTGELFF; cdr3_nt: TGTGCCAGCTCAGGCGACAGGGGTCCCAACACCGGGGAGCTGTTTTTT
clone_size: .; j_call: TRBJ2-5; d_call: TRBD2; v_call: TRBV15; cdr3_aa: CATSRPQRGGRYQETQYF; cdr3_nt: TGTGCCACCAGCAGACCCCAGCGGGGGGGCCGGTACCAAGAGACCCAGTACTTC
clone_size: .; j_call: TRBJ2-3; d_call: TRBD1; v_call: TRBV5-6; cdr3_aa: CASSLVGGGTGSTDTQYF; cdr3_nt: TGTGCCAGCAGCTTGGTTGGGGGGGGGACAGGGAGCACAGATACGCAGTATTTT
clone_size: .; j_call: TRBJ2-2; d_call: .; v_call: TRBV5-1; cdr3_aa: CASSFSGNTGELFF; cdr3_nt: TGCGCCAGCAGCTTTTCAGGGAACACCGGGGAGCTGTTTTTT
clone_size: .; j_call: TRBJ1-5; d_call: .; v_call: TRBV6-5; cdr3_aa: CASSPDRNSNQPQHF; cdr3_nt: TGTGCCAGCAGCCCGGACAGAAATAGCAATCAGCCCCAGCATTTT
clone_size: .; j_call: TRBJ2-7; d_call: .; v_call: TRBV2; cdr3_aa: CASLTHSYEQYF; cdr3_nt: TGTGCCAGCCTAACCCATTCCTACGAGCAGTACTTC
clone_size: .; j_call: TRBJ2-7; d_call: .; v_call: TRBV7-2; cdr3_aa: CASSLSPGLGEQYF; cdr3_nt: TGTGCCAGCAGCTTAAGTCCGGGGTTAGGGGAGCAGTACTTC
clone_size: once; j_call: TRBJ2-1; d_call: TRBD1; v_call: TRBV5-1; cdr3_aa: CASRSIGTGSNEQFF; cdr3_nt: TGCGCCAGCAGATCGATTGGGACAGGTTCCAATGAGCAGTTCTTC
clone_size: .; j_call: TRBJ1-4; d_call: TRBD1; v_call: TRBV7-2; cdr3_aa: CASRDPGQLNEKLFF; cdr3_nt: TGTGCCAGCAGAGATCCGGGACAGCTAAATGAAAAACTGTTTTTT
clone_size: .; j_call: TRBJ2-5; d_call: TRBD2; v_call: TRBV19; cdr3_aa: CASNPGTSGSPLQETQYF; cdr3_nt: TGTGCCAGCAACCCAGGGACTAGCGGGAGCCCCCTCCAAGAGACCCAGTACTTC
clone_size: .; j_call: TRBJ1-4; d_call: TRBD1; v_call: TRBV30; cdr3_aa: CAWRVGQGAANEKLFF; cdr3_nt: TGTGCCTGGAGAGTAGGACAGGGGGCGGCTAATGAAAAACTGTTTTTT
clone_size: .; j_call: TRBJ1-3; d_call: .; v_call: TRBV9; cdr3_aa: CASSVSDSSGNTIYF; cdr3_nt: TGTGCCAGCAGCGTCTCCGACAGCTCTGGAAACACCATATATTTT
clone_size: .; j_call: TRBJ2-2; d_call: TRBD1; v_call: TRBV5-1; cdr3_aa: CASSPRTGNTGELFF; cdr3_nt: TGCGCCAGCAGCCCTAGGACAGGGAACACCGGGGAGCTGTTTTTT
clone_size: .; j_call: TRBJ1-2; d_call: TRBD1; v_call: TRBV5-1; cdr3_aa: CASSLAKGAVGYTF; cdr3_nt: TGCGCCAGCAGCTTGGCAAAGGGGGCAGTTGGCTACACCTTC
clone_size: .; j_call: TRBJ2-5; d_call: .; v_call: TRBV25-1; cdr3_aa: CATRREETQYF; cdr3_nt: TGTGCAACACGACGGGAAGAGACCCAGTACTTC
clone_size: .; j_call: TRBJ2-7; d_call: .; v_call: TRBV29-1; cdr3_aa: CSVEEGGYEQYF; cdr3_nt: TGCAGCGTTGAAGAAGGAGGATACGAGCAGTACTTC
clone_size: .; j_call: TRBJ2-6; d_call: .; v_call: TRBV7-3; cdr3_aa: CASSLTAPGANVLTF; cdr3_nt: TGTGCCAGCAGCTTAACGGCCCCCGGGGCCAACGTCCTGACTTTC
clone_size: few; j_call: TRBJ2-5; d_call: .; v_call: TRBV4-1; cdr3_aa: CASSQDSGTQETQYF; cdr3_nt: TGCGCCAGCAGCCAAGATAGCGGAACACAAGAGACCCAGTACTTC